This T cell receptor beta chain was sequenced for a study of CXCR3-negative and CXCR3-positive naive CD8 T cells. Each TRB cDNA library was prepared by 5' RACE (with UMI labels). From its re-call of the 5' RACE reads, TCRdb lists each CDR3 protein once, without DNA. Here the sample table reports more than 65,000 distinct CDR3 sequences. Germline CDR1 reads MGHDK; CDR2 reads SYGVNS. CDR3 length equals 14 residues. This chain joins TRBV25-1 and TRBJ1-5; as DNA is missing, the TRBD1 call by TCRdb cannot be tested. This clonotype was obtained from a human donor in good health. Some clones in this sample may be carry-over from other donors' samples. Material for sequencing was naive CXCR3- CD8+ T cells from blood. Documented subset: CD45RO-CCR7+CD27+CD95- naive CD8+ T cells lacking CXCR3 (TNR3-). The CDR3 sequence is CASSAPGWRQPQHF. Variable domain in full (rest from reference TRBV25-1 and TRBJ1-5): EADIYQTPRYLVIGTGKKITLECSQTMGHDKMYWYQQDPGMELHLIHYSYGVNSTEKGDLSSESTVSRIRTEHFPLTLESARPSHTSQYLCASSAPGWRQPQHFGDGTRLSIL.